One T cell receptor (beta chain) is described in this entry. The trim removed 0 bases at V and 3 bases at J, leaving 5 bases unmatched. Germline V lookup: CDR1 SGHRS, CDR2 YFSETQ. The CDR3 runs 16 residues. The sample comes from a study of blood T cell repertoires in COVID-19. Looking at the study overall: Acute and convalescent COVID-19 specimens originated in the United States, Italy and Spain. PBMCs, B-cell-depleted T cells, or T cells provided the cDNA or gDNA that made up the material.

Per the original data handling: Reference gene primer amplification gave estimated nucleated cell counts. The table came from immunoSEQ multiplex PCR; TCRdb's copy has only in-frame clones and leaves some out. That table furnishes V, J and clone size, whereas the DNA furnished D and trimming. The table has fewer than 250,000 clones, about 87% seen once. This rearrangement joins TRBV5-1 to TRBJ1-5, with TRBD1 identical over 8 bases. Sequencing was carried out using peripheral blood. The clonotype comes from a man aged 65 to 79 with acute or convalescent COVID-19. This CDR3 reads CASSLGARGPNQPQHF. The CDR3 DNA reads TGCGCCAGCAGCTTGGGGGCCAGGGGGCCCAATCAGCCCCAGCATTTT.